The next 28 T cell receptor beta chains were all read from a single sample in a study of response to subunit inactivated influenza vaccine. TCRdb processed the RT-PCR reads anew with MiXCR; each CDR3 protein has one entry. Of roughly 190,000 distinct CDR3 sequences listed, over 9.5% were seen once; the top ten hold approximately 32%. This sample also appeared in a second study, on T cells expressing NK-cell markers. That paper adds: UMIs were included in TCR beta cDNA generated by 5'RACE template switching.

Sequenced here: CD8+ T cells sorted from PBMCs, sampled approximately 12 days after vaccination. The receptor source for this set is a man between 50 and 59 years old who received an inactivated influenza vaccine.

A few counts support this clonotype. The J gene is TRBJ2-2, the V gene TRBV7-9; D unresolved. The germline V and J ends were trimmed by 5 bases and 7 bases, with 14 bases remaining between them. CDR1 SEHNR and CDR2 FQNEAQ come from the germline V gene (reference sequence). The CDR3 has 14 residues. In DNA form, the CDR3 reads TGTGCCAGCAGCCCGTTAGTGCTCGGCGGGGAGCTGTTTTTT. Amino acids: CASSPLVLGGELFF.

This clonotype was detected ten times or more. Here the CDR3 reads CASAPVADSNQPQHF. Here the CDR3 DNA reads TGTGCCAGCGCGCCCGTGGCGGATAGCAATCAGCCCCAGCATTTT. The rearrangement joins TRBV6-1 to TRBJ1-5; D not certain. Germline loops: CDR1 MNHNS, CDR2 SASEGT. The V end was cut by 8 bases, the J end by 0 bases, with 14 bases between. The CDR3 has 15 residues.

This clonotype was counted a few times. The chain has TRBV12-3 or TRBV12-4 and TRBJ2-7; the match to TRBD2 covers 7 bases. V lost 4 bases, J lost 2 bases, and 2 bases stayed unmatched. The CDR3 consists of 13 residues. CDR3 sequence: CASSWGGAYEQYF. CDR3 in DNA: TGTGCCAGCAGTTGGGGAGGGGCCTACGAGCAGTACTTC.

This clonotype was counted only a few times. The chain recombines TRBV27 with TRBJ1-4; D is unresolved. Trimming shortened V by 6 bases and J by 6 bases, and 20 bases separated the two germline ends. The CDR3 is 16 residues long. The germline V gene has CDR1 MNHEY and CDR2 SMNVEV (reference sequence). The CDR3 sequence: CASSDDPGSAYEKLFF. The CDR3 bases are TGTGCCAGCAGCGACGACCCCGGGAGCGCATATGAAAAACTGTTTTTT.

V gene TRBV20-1 combines with J gene TRBJ2-5, with 12 positions matching TRBD2. The germline CDR1 and CDR2 sequences are DFQATT and SNEGSKA (reference sequence). The CDR3 is 17 amino acids. Trimming took 5 bases from V and 1 from J; bases not matched to a gene: 11. The CDR3 nucleotides read TGCAGTGCTTACGGCCCCCTAGCGGGAGGGATCCAAGAGACCCAGTACTTC. Amino acids: CSAYGPLAGGIQETQYF.

This clonotype was seen more than once but under ten times. This rearrangement joins TRBV5-5 to TRBJ2-1; D remains ambiguous. V lost 0 bases to trimming and J lost 3 bases, with 4 bases between them. This CDR3 contains 13 residues. CDR1 and CDR2 from the germline V gene are SGHKS and YYEKEE (reference sequence). The CDR3 is CASSLEIYNEQFF. The CDR3, as DNA: TGTGCCAGCAGCTTGGAAATCTACAATGAGCAGTTCTTC.

This chain joins TRBV20-1 and TRBJ2-1; no firm D call. Germline CDR1 DFQATT, CDR2 SNEGSKA (reference sequence). The CDR3 has 15 amino acids. Trimming removed 1 base at V and 0 bases at J, with 10 bases between. The CDR3, as DNA: TGCAGTGCTAGAGGCGTCCCCAGCTCCTACAATGAGCAGTTCTTC. Translated, it gives CSARGVPSSYNEQFF.

The V call is TRBV6-1, the J call TRBJ2-2; no clear D. There are 15 residues in the CDR3. The germline V and J ends were trimmed by 6 bases and 5 bases, with 16 bases remaining between them. Germline lookup yields CDR1 MNHNS and CDR2 SASEGT. The CDR3 region has the DNA TGTGCCAGCAGCCTAAAGATGGGGTCAACCGGGGAGCTGTTTTTT. It translates to CASSLKMGSTGELFF.

The chain couples TRBV7-3 to TRBJ2-3, with 8 bases that match TRBD2. The CDR3 consists of 16 residues. Trimming took 1 base from V and 9 from J; bases not matched to a gene: 12. Germline CDR1 and CDR2: SGHTA and FQGTGA. The CDR3 loop is CASSLMAGGPLVTQYF. The DNA of the CDR3 is TGTGCCAGCAGCTTAATGGCGGGAGGACCGCTGGTGACGCAGTATTTT. Together with reference TRBV7-3 and TRBJ2-3, the CDR3 gives the full variable domain: GAGVSQTPSNKVTEKGKYVELRCDPISGHTALYWYRQSLGQGPEFLIYFQGTGAADDSGLPNDRFFAVRPEGSVSTLKIQRTERGDSAVYLCASSLMAGGPLVTQYFGPGTRLTVL.

V gene TRBV25-1 combines with J gene TRBJ2-7; D remains ambiguous. The CDR3 contains 11 residues. CDR1 is MGHDK and CDR2 is SYGVNS in the germline V gene. V lost 7 bases, J lost 7 bases, and 11 bases lay in between. In nucleotides, the CDR3 is TGTGCCAGCACACTGGGTGTTGAGCAGTACTTC. Protein product: CASTLGVEQYF.

This clonotype showed up just a few times. The V call is TRBV2, the J call TRBJ1-5; no definite D call. V lost 1 base and J lost 1, with 11 bases in between. The CDR3 sequence is 16 residues long. Germline loops: CDR1 SNHLY, CDR2 FYNNEI. The CDR3 DNA follows: TGTGCCAGCAGTGAAGTGTCGGTTTCGAGCAATCAGCCCCAGCATTTT. Translated: CASSEVSVSSNQPQHF.

In its sample, this clonotype was seen a few times. One end of the junction does not line up with germline, which may come from a read error. The rearrangement uses TRBV12-3 or TRBV12-4 and TRBJ2-4, with 7 bases matching TRBD1. The CDR3 length is 11 residues. This chain's CDR3 is CASSLGQLPSF. Written as DNA, the CDR3 is TGTGCCAGCAGCTTGGGACAGCTTCCCTCCTTC.

This clonotype has ten or more counts. This chain connects TRBV9 to TRBJ1-1, with D hard to call. There are 11 residues in the CDR3. Trimming took off 0 bases at V and 6 bases at J, with 3 bases between the two ends. Germline CDR1 reads SGDLS; CDR2 reads YYNGEE. The CDR3, as DNA: TGTGCCAGCAGCGTAGGCTCTGAAGCTTTCTTT. Amino acids: CASSVGSEAFF.

The chain recombines TRBV5-1 with TRBJ2-3, with a weak D call TRBD2 (5 bases). The V end was cut by 1 base, the J end by 2 bases, with 14 bases between. CDR1 is SGHRS, CDR2 YFSETQ, per germline. CDR3 size: 16 residues. This CDR3 reads CASSLSGGHLTDTQYF. In DNA form, the CDR3 reads TGCGCCAGCAGCTTGTCTGGCGGGCACCTCACAGATACGCAGTATTTT.

V gene TRBV21-1 combines with J gene TRBJ2-1; whether TRBD1, the table's D call, matches the DNA was not checked. TRBV21-1 counts as a pseudogene. The CDR3 is made up of 17 amino acids. The CDR3 loop reads CASSKEISTGRDHEQFF. The CDR3 coding sequence is TGTGCCAGCAGCAAAGAAATATCGACAGGGCGCGACCATGAGCAGTTCTTC.

This chain uses TRBV14 with TRBJ2-5; D gene uncertain. This CDR3 is 13 amino acids long. Germline values: CDR1 SGHDN, CDR2 FVKESK. The V and J ends lost 0 bases and 2 bases respectively, with 4 bases between them. CDR3 DNA sequence: TGTGCCAGCAGCCAAGAACTGCAAGAGACCCAGTACTTC. Translation: CASSQELQETQYF.

V and J are TRBV27 and TRBJ2-7; TRBD1 agrees at 8 bases. After removal of 4 bases from V and 4 bases from J, the junction contained 6 bases not matched to a gene. Germline values: CDR1 MNHEY, CDR2 SMNVEV (reference sequence). This CDR3 region has 14 residues. CDR3 in amino acids: CASSSGQGRYEQYF. The DNA of the CDR3 is TGTGCCAGCAGTTCAGGACAGGGACGGTACGAGCAGTACTTC.

The J gene is TRBJ1-5, the V gene TRBV12-3 or TRBV12-4; weak D call: TRBD1 (6 bases). The CDR3 extends over 16 amino acids. V gave up 3 bases and J gave up 3 bases, with 15 bases separating them. In DNA form, the CDR3 reads TGTGCCAGCAGTTTTGGTTCCCACAGGGTCAATCAGCCCCAGCATTTT. Protein: CASSFGSHRVNQPQHF.

The rearrangement joins TRBV9 to TRBJ2-5; a possible D gene is TRBD1 (5 bases). V lost 1 base to trimming and J lost 2 bases, with 15 bases between them. This CDR3 has 16 amino acids. The V gene's germline CDR1 is SGDLS and CDR2 YYNGEE. In nucleotides, the CDR3 is TGTGCCAGCAGCGTAAAGTCAGGTGGGGCACAAGAGACCCAGTACTTC. Amino acid sequence: CASSVKSGGAQETQYF.

The sample holds many counts of this clonotype. The V and J genes are TRBV5-1 and TRBJ2-3; TRBD2 matches 7 bases. The junction had 4 bases not matched to a gene; V was cut back by 0 bases and J by 6 bases. CDR1 and CDR2 from the germline V gene are SGHRS and YFSETQ. This CDR3 has 14 residues. CDR3 residues: CASSLERGDDTQYF. In nucleotides, the CDR3 is TGCGCCAGCAGCTTGGAACGGGGGGACGATACGCAGTATTTT.

This clonotype was observed a handful of times. The chain recombines TRBV2 with TRBJ2-7; 13 bases are a match to TRBD2. The germline gives CDR1 SNHLY, CDR2 FYNNEI. CDR3 length: 14 residues. The junction had 3 bases not matched to a gene; V was cut back by 6 bases and J by 4 bases. The CDR3 protein is CASRATSGRYEQYF. The CDR3 DNA follows: TGTGCCAGCAGGGCGACTAGCGGGAGGTACGAGCAGTACTTC. Together with reference TRBV2 and TRBJ2-7, the CDR3 gives the full variable domain: EPEVTQTPSHQVTQMGQEVILRCVPISNHLYFYWYRQILGQKVEFLVSFYNNEISEKSEIFDDQFSVERPDGSNFTLKIRSTKLEDSAMYFCASRATSGRYEQYFGPGTRLTVT.

In its sample, this clonotype was seen many times. J is TRBJ2-3 and V is TRBV12-3 or TRBV12-4; tentatively, D is TRBD1 (6 bases). The CDR3 spans 16 residues. Deletions cut 4 bases from V and 5 bases from J, with 19 bases between. CDR3 loop: CASSSEVGQLLDTQYF. The CDR3 DNA reads as TGTGCCAGCAGTTCTGAAGTAGGACAGCTACTAGATACGCAGTATTTT.

This clonotype was seen at least ten times. V and J are TRBV29-1 and TRBJ2-1; perhaps TRBD1 as D (5 bases). V lost 4 bases, J lost 7 bases, and 11 bases lay in between. There are 12 residues in the CDR3. CDR1 is SQVTM and CDR2 is ANQGSEA in the germline V gene. CDR3 sequence reads: CSVVQGMNEQFF. CDR3 bases: TGCAGCGTTGTTCAGGGCATGAATGAGCAGTTCTTC.

This clonotype was found a few times. The rearrangement joins TRBV7-2 to TRBJ2-3; TRBD2 matches at 9 bases. Per germline, CDR1 SGHTA and CDR2 FQGNSA. After removal of 3 bases from V and 6 bases from J, the junction contained 10 bases not matched to a gene. The CDR3 covers 16 residues. For the CDR3, the DNA is TGTGCCAGCAGCTTCCCAATTAGCGGGAGAAAGGATACGCAGTATTTT. It codes for CASSFPISGRKDTQYF.

V and J are TRBV28 and TRBJ2-3; 15 nucleotides line up with TRBD2. The J segment lost 3 bases and the V segment lost 1 base, leaving 5 bases of the junction unmatched. This CDR3 is 18 amino acids long. From germline, CDR1 is MDHEN and CDR2 SYDVKM. The CDR3, as DNA: TGTGCCAGCAGTTTATTAGGACTAGCGGGGGGGCTAACAGATACGCAGTATTTT. Translation: CASSLLGLAGGLTDTQYF.

This clonotype has a count of ten or more. The V call is TRBV28, the J call TRBJ2-1; 7 bases are shared with TRBD2. The germline gives CDR1 MDHEN, CDR2 SYDVKM. This CDR3 has 21 residues. V was pared by 4 bases and J by 4 bases, with 25 bases of the junction left unmatched. CDR3 in DNA: TGTGCCAGCAGTTGGCCCGAGGCGGGAGAAGGGATATCCCAATTATACAATGAGCAGTTCTTC. As protein: CASSWPEAGEGISQLYNEQFF.

The rearrangement uses TRBV28 and TRBJ2-1; D is possibly TRBD2 (5 bases). The CDR3 runs 15 residues. The germline V gene encodes CDR1 MDHEN and CDR2 SYDVKM. V gave up 3 bases and J gave up 2 bases, with 11 bases separating them. DNA for the CDR3: TGTGCCAGCAGTTTGAGAGAGGGAGCCTACAATGAGCAGTTCTTC. Amino acids: CASSLREGAYNEQFF. Together with reference TRBV28 and TRBJ2-1, the CDR3 gives the full variable domain: DVKVTQSSRYLVKRTGEKVFLECVQDMDHENMFWYRQDPGLGLRLIYFSYDVKMKEKGDIPEGYSVSREKKERFSLILESASTNQTSMYLCASSLREGAYNEQFFGPGTRLTVL.

The chain joins TRBV19 to TRBJ2-2; 7 bases line up with TRBD1. CDR3 length equals 18 residues. Unmatched junction bases numbered 19, after V lost 6 bases and J lost 6 bases. Looked up from germline, CDR1 is LNHDA and CDR2 is SQIVND (reference sequence). In nucleotides, the CDR3 is TGTGCCAGTAGGCTAGGCCGCTACAGGGGCTCCCCACCCGGGGAGCTGTTTTTT. Encoded protein: CASRLGRYRGSPPGELFF.